This T cell receptor beta chain was obtained from a study of T cell repertoires in cytomegalovirus infection. Study-wide context: From public TCR beta signatures came an indication of both CMV infection and matching HLA type.

This clonotype was detected ten times or more. Germline CDR1 and CDR2: SGHTA and FQGNSA. The CDR3 length is 16 residues. J lost 7 bases, V lost 4 bases, and 12 bases had no gene match. TCRdb analysed the reads with MiXCR anew, one entry per CDR3 protein. Among fewer than 250,000 distinct CDR3 sequences listed, approximately 22% were seen once. The sample was CD8+ T cells from PBMCs. This receptor was taken from a human donor in good health (CMV status not recorded). Some clones in this sample may be carry-over from other donors' samples. The chain links TRBV7-2 to TRBJ2-5, with TRBD1 identical over 10 bases. CDR3 DNA sequence: TGTGCCAGCAGCTACATTCGGGACAGGGGATTAGGGACCCAGTACTTC. The encoded protein is CASSYIRDRGLGTQYF.